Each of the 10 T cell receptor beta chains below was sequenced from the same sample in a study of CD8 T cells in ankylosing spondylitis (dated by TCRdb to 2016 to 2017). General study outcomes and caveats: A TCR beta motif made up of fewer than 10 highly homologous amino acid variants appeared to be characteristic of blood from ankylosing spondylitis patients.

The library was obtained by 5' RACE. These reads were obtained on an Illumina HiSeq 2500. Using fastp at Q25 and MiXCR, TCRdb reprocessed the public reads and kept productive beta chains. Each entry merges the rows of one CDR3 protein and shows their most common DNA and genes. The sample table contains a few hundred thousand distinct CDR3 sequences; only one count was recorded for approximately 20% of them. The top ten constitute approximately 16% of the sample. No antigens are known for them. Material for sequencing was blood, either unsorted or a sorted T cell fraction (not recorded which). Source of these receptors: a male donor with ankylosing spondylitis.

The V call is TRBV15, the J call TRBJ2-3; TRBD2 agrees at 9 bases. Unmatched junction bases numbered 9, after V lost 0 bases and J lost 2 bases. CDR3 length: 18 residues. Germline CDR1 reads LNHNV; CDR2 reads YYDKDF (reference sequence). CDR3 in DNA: TGTGCCACCAGCAGAGATCTGTTGCTAGCGGGAACCACAGATACGCAGTATTTT. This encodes CATSRDLLLAGTTDTQYF.

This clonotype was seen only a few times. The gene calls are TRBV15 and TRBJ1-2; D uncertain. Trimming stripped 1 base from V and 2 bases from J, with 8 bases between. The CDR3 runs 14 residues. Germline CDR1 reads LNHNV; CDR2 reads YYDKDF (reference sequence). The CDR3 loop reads CATSRGWLNYGYTF. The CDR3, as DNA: TGTGCCACCAGCAGAGGGTGGCTAAACTATGGCTACACCTTC.

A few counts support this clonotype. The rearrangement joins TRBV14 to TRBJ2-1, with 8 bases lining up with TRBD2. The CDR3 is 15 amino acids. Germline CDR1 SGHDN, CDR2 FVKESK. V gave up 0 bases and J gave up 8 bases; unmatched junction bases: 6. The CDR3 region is CASSQDLSGSDEQFF. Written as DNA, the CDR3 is TGTGCCAGCAGCCAAGATTTGAGCGGGAGCGATGAGCAGTTCTTC. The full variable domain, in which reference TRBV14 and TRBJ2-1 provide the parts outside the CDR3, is EAGVTQFPSHSVIEKGQTVTLRCDPISGHDNLYWYRRVMGKEIKFLLHFVKESKQDESGMPNNRFLAERTGGTYSTLKVQPAELEDSGVYFCASSQDLSGSDEQFFGPGTRLTVL.

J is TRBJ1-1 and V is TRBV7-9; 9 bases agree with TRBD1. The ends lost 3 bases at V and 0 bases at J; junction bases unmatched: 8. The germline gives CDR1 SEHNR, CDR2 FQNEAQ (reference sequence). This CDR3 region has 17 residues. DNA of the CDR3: TGTGCCAGCAGCTTCCCTTATGGGACAGGGATGAACACTGAAGCTTTCTTT. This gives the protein CASSFPYGTGMNTEAFF. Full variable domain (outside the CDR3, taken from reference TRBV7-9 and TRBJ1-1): DTGVSQNPRHKITKRGQNVTFRCDPISEHNRLYWYRQTLGQGPEFLTYFQNEAQLEKSRLLSDRFSAERPKGSFSTLEIQRTEQGDSAMYLCASSFPYGTGMNTEAFFGQGTRLTVV.

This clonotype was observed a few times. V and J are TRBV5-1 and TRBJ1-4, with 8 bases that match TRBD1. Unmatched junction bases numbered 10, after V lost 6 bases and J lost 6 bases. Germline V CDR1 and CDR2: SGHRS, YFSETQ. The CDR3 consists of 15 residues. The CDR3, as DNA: TGCGCCAGCAAGAATACAGGGGGAGAGGATGAAAAACTGTTTTTT. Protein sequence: CASKNTGGEDEKLFF.

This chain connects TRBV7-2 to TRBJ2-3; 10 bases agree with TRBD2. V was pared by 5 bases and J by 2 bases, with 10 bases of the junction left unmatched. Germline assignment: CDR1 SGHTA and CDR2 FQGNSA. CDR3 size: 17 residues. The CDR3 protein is CASSTDPLAGVTDTQYF. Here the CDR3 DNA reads TGTGCCAGCAGCACCGACCCCCTAGCGGGAGTCACAGATACGCAGTATTTT.

This CDR3 is CSVEDEVDTEAFF. In DNA, the CDR3 is TGCAGCGTTGAAGATGAGGTGGACACTGAAGCTTTCTTT. The chain couples TRBV29-1 to TRBJ1-1; D uncertain. Germline V gives CDR1 SQVTM, CDR2 ANQGSEA. V was shortened by 0 bases and J by 3 bases, with 8 bases between the two germline ends. This CDR3 comprises 13 residues.

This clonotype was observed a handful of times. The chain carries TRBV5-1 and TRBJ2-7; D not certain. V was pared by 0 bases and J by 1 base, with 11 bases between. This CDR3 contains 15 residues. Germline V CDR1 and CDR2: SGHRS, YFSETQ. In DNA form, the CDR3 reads TGCGCCAGCAGCTTGGGTATAGGGTGGTCCTACGAGCAGTACTTC. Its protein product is CASSLGIGWSYEQYF.

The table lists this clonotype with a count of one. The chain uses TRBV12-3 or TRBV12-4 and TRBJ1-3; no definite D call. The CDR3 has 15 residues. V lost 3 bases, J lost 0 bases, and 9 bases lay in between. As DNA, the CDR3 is TGTGCCAGCAGTTTGAACATTCACTCTGGAAACACCATATATTTT. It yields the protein CASSLNIHSGNTIYF.

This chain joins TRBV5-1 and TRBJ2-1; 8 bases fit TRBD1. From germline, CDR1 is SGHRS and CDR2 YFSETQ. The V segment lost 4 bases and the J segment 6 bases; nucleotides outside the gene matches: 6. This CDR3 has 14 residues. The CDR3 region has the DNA TGCGCCAGCAGCCCGAGGACAGGGCGCAATGAGCAGTTCTTC. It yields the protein CASSPRTGRNEQFF.